This record looks at one TCR beta chain sequence and its context. Germline CDR1 reads KGHSH; CDR2 reads LQKENI. The CDR3 length is 16 residues. With 4 bases removed from V and 2 bases from J, the gap between germline ends came to 17 bases. These data are taken from a study of shared clonotypes between healthy human individuals. In the study overall: Two women and a few men aged 18 to 49 made up the donors.

It was approximately 280 ng DNA, tens of thousands of T cell genomes, that went into each replicate PCR of unsorted PBMC. Method: immunoSEQ multiplex PCR; TCRdb's copy keeps in-frame clones and lacks some. The sample yields 550,000 to 600,000 clones, about 80% seen once. Specimen: PBMCs. The receptor was derived from a woman aged 40 to 49 in good health. Some clones in this sample may be carry-over from other donors' samples. The chain joins TRBV18 to TRBJ2-5; D perhaps matches TRBD2 (5 bases). The CDR3 is CASSLGKGLSQETQYF. The CDR3 coding sequence is TGTGCCAGCTCACTCGGGAAAGGACTTTCTCAAGAGACCCAGTACTTC.